Listed below are T cell receptor beta chains from one sample, sequenced in a study of T cells in localized non-small cell lung cancer. Measured with immunoSEQ multiplex PCR; TCRdb has only the in-frame clones, and not every one. The data show 4,000 or so clones, more than 30% seen once. This sample comprised lung tumor tissue, obtained before any cancer treatment. The receptors were gathered from a man between 35 and 75 years old with stage II squamous cell lung carcinoma. CDR3s leave out the opening cysteine and the closing phenylalanine or tryptophan. Each record gives: J gene, V gene, CDR3 protein.

TRBJ1-2 TRBV30 AFSTQGGYGYT
TRBJ2-5 TRBV13 ASSLGLAGGQETQY
TRBJ1-1 TRBV30 AWAGTGDGQAF
TRBJ1-2 TRBV28 ASSFLPIQVYGYT
TRBJ1-1 TRBV25-1 ASKVAVPDAEAF
TRBJ1-6 TRBV30 AWSQGQDNSPLH
TRBJ2-2 TRBV11-3 ASSPRGSMNTGELF
TRBJ2-7 TRBV12-5 ASTSLFGQSGTGVYEQY
TRBJ1-1 TRBV30 AWSVLRGGEAF
TRBJ1-1 TRBV5-1 ASSLDYSTLNTEAF
TRBJ2-7 TRBV6-1 ASSEAISGEQY
TRBJ2-7 TRBV30 AWADRGNTYEQY
TRBJ1-1 TRBV30 AWSDGTVLRGNTEAF
TRBJ2-3 TRBV11-3 ASSSNPRADTQY
TRBJ2-7 TRBV18 ASSPGTSGMGEQY
TRBJ2-2 TRBV5-1 ASSPSLQLFVTGELF
TRBJ1-5 TRBV30 AWSDRGEQPQH
TRBJ1-1 TRBV19 ASSTRGNTEAF
TRBJ2-2 TRBV29-1 SGLRGPGELF
TRBJ2-3 TRBV23-1 ASSQFILRETDTQY
TRBJ2-7 TRBV6-8 ASIFGDRSYEQY
TRBJ2-6 TRBV30 AWSNAGANVLT
TRBJ2-7 TRBV14 ASGRAGGPYEQY
TRBJ2-2 TRBV11-3 ASSSLAGGGTGELF
TRBJ1-5 TRBV19 ASRPEGGASNQPQH
TRBJ1-3 TRBV6-8 ASSAGAGGNTIY
TRBJ1-3 TRBV30 AWTRKAASGNTIY
TRBJ2-1 TRBV11-3 ASSTSTGGYNEQF
TRBJ1-2 TRBV11-3 ASSLLRGVRGYT
TRBJ2-7 TRBV10-1 ASSNRDGSYEQY
TRBJ1-4 TRBV6-8 ASSFGQFNEKLF
TRBJ2-1 TRBV6-8 ASRLHTAGTGRRNAYNEQF
TRBJ1-2 TRBV19 ASSDTGREGYT
TRBJ1-4 TRBV19 ASSRNRGGKEKLF
TRBJ1-3 TRBV29-1 SVGMAGNTIY
TRBJ2-2 TRBV11-3 ASSQVVLAGGQNTGELF
TRBJ2-1 TRBV6-8 ALGASGRDNEQF
TRBJ2-7 TRBV11-3 ASSSGPWTGDYEQY
TRBJ1-5 TRBV15 ATSREGRTSVQPQH
TRBJ1-1 TRBV1 ASSQIQGREAMNTEAF
TRBJ2-3 TRBV6-7 ASSPRDTDTQY
TRBJ2-7 TRBV11-3 ASSFGGVSLGEQY
TRBJ2-5 TRBV6-8 ASSNSKVGETQY
TRBJ1-2 TRBV6-8 ASSYRQGGGYT
TRBJ1-2 TRBV9 ASSLGRRGGYT
TRBJ2-1 TRBV6-8 ASSLAVSSYNEQF
TRBJ1-1 TRBV5-1 ASRHWEGGNTEAF
TRBJ1-4 TRBV9 ASSVGARVEKLF
TRBJ1-1 TRBV11-3 ASSLDGGDTEAF
TRBJ1-1 TRBV6-7 ASNRNTEAF
TRBJ1-2 TRBV29-1 SVGGLGTNYGYT
TRBJ1-1 TRBV5-1 ASSLAQGSTEAF
TRBJ1-2 TRBV15 ATSIRQGTRDYGYT
TRBJ1-2 TRBV18 ASSPPHQTGYT
TRBJ2-5 TRBV30 AWSVGQYQETQY